This T cell receptor beta chain originates from a study of beta chain features in type 1 diabetes. V gave up 8 bases and J gave up 9 bases, with 15 bases separating them. The CDR3 contains 12 residues. The germline V gene has CDR1 SGHTA and CDR2 FQGNSA. The investigators reverse transcribed all of the isolated RNA, so they sequenced expressed TCRB transcripts. Profiling relied on immunoSEQ multiplex PCR, and the TCRdb table lists in-frame clones only, not all of them. The table has around 280,000 clones, about 8.5% seen once. The receptor was isolated from a woman aged 18 to 35 in good health. The sample taken for sequencing was central memory CD4+ T cells from blood. The chain has TRBV7-2 and TRBJ2-3, with no clear D. Written as DNA, the CDR3 is TGTGCCAGCGATAACACGGGCAAGACGCAGTATTTT. Protein: CASDNTGKTQYF.